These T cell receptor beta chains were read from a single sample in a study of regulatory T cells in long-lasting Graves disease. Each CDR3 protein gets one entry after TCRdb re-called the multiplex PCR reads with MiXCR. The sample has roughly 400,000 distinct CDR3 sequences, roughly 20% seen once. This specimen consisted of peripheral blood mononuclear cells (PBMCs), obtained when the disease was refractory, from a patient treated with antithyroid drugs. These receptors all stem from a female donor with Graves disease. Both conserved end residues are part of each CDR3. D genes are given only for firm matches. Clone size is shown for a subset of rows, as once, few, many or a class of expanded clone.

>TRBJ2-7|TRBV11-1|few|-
TGTGCCAGCAGCTCGGGGAGTTGGAACGAGCAGTACTTC
CASSSGSWNEQYF
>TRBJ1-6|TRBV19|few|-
TGTGCCAGTAGTCCCCGTCCGGAGGGGCGGAATTCACCCCTCCACTTT
CASSPRPEGRNSPLHF
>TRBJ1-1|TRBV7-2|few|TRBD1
TGTGCCAGCAGCTCTTCGACAGGGTGGGGCACTGAAGCTTTCTTT
CASSSSTGWGTEAFF
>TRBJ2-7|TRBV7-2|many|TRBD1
TGTGCCAGCAGCTTAGCCCGGGACAGGGTAAACGAGCAGTACTTC
CASSLARDRVNEQYF
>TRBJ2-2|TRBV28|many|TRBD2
TGTGCCAGCAATACTAGCGGGAGACGGAACACCGGGGAGCTGTTTTTT
CASNTSGRRNTGELFF
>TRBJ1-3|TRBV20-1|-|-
TGCAGTGCTAGCTTCAGCTCTGGAAACACCATATATTTT
CSASFSSGNTIYF
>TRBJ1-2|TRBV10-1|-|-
TGCGCCAGCAGTGGACCGCTGAACTATGGCTACACCTTC
CASSGPLNYGYTF
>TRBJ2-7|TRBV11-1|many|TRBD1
TGTGCCAGTTCAGATTTCGGGACAGGGAATTACGAGCAGTACTTC
CASSDFGTGNYEQYF
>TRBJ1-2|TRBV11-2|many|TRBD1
TGTGCCAGCAGCTTTGACAGGGGTGATGGCTACACCTTC
CASSFDRGDGYTF
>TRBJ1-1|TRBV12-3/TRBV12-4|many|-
TGTGCCAGCAGACCCCTGGGGAACTCTGAAGCTTTCTTT
CASRPLGNSEAFF
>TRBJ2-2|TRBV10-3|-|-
TGTGCCATGCAAGGGGGTAGCGACACCGGGGAGCTGTTTTTT
CAMQGGSDTGELFF
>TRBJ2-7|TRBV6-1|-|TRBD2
TGTGCCCACGAGGCGGGAGTACCCCTTGGGGGGGAGCAGTACTTC
CAHEAGVPLGGEQYF
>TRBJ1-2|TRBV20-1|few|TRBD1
TGCAGTGCCCAACAGGGGGATAAGGGCTACACCTTC
CSAQQGDKGYTF
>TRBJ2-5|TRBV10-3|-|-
TGTGCCATCAGCCGACTAGTACAAGAGACCCAGTACTTC
CAISRLVQETQYF
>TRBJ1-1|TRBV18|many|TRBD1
TGTGCCAGCTCACCAAGGACAGGGGAGAACACTGAAGCTTTCTTT
CASSPRTGENTEAFF